The clone carrying this T cell receptor (beta chain) was seen repeatedly, ten times or more. Its antigen remains unidentified. Per germline, CDR1 LGHNA and CDR2 YNFKEQ. CDR3 length: 16 residues. V lost 0 bases to trimming and J lost 6 bases, with 14 bases between them. The entry originates in a study of identical twins. The study's findings and limits: Model-predicted out-of-frame TCR alpha sharing fell below observed values in monozygotic twins.

TCRdb analysed the 5' RACE reads with MiXCR anew, one entry per CDR3 protein. The data contain some 270,000 distinct CDR3 sequences, about 8.3% of them singletons. These sequences were also reported in another study, on yellow fever vaccine responses in identical twins.

This TCR was recovered from a woman between 18 and 30 years old in good health. Sequenced sample: CD8+ T cells sorted from blood. The chain couples TRBV4-2 to TRBJ2-2, with D perhaps matching TRBD1 (5 bases). The CDR3 region is CASSQESQGWAGELFF. Written as DNA, the CDR3 is TGTGCCAGCAGCCAAGAGTCGCAGGGCTGGGCCGGGGAGCTGTTTTTT.